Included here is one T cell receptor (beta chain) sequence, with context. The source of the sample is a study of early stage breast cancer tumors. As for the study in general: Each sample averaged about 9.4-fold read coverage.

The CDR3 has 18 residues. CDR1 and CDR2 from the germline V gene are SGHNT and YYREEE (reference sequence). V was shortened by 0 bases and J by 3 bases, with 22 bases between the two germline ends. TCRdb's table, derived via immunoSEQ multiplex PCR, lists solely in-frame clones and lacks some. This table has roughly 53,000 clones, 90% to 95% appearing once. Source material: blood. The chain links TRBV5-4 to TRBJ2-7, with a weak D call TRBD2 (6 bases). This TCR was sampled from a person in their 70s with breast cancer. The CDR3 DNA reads TGTGCCAGCAGCTTGGATATTGTAGGGCAGGGAGGTAGCTACGAGCAGTACTTC. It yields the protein CASSLDIVGQGGSYEQYF.